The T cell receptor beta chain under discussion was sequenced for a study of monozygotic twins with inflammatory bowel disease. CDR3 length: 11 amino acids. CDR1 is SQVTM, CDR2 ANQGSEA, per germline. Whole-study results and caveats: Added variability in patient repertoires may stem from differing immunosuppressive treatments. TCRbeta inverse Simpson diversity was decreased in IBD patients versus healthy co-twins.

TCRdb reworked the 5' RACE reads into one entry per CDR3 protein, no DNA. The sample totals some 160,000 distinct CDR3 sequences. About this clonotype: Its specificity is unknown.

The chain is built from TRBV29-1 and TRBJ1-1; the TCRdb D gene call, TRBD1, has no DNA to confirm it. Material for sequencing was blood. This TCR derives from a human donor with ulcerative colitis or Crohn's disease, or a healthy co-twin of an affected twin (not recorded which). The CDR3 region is CSVPGGVEAFF.